Listed below are T cell receptor beta chains from one sample, sequenced in a study of shared clonotypes between healthy human individuals. Profiled with immunoSEQ multiplex PCR; TCRdb holds only in-frame clones, not every one. The sample includes roughly 2,000,000 clones, about 95% of them seen just once. The sequencing input was naive CD8+ T cells sorted from blood. These receptors originate from a man younger than 35 in good health. CDR3s include the opening cysteine and the closing phenylalanine or tryptophan. D genes are given only for firm matches. Clone sizes are given selectively: once, few, many, or a class where the clone is expanded.

>-|-|TRBV7-9|TRBJ2-7
CASSYTHEQYF
TGTGCCAGCAGCTACACCCACGAGCAGTACTTC
>-|-|TRBV30|TRBJ2-4
CARMIGPGNIQYF
TGTGCCCGGATGATCGGGCCCGGGAACATTCAGTACTTC
>-|once|TRBV11-2|TRBJ2-7
CASNSFLKEFRQYF
TGTGCCAGCAACTCCTTCCTGAAGGAGTTTCGGCAGTACTTC
>-|once|TRBV6-5|TRBJ2-2
CASSYSYGGELFF
TGTGCCAGCAGTTACTCCTACGGCGGGGAGCTGTTTTTT
>-|-|TRBV6-1|TRBJ1-2
CASKGRPVYGYTF
TGTGCCAGCAAGGGTAGGCCCGTCTATGGCTACACCTTC
>TRBD2|once|TRBV11-2|TRBJ2-1
CASSFGLAGTSYNEQFF
TGTGCCAGCAGCTTTGGACTAGCGGGGACCTCCTACAATGAGCAGTTCTTC
>TRBD2|-|TRBV27|TRBJ2-3
CASTWSSGESTDTQYF
TGTGCCAGCACGTGGAGTAGCGGGGAATCCACAGATACGCAGTATTTT
>TRBD1|-|TRBV2|TRBJ2-4
CASSDGDRGSKNIQYF
TGTGCCAGCAGTGACGGTGACAGGGGGTCCAAAAACATTCAGTACTTC
>-|few|TRBV30|TRBJ1-1
CAWNGMNTEAFF
TGTGCCTGGAATGGAATGAACACTGAAGCTTTCTTT
>TRBD1|once|TRBV5-8|TRBJ2-5
CASSPPQGARETQYF
TGTGCCAGCAGCCCCCCACAGGGGGCGAGAGAGACCCAGTACTTC
>-|few|TRBV6-5|TRBJ2-7
CASSYGSEQYF
TGTGCCAGCAGTTATGGGAGCGAGCAGTACTTC
>-|-|TRBV5-1|TRBJ2-1
CTSSIHTGEGYNEQFF
TGCACCAGCAGCATACACACAGGGGAGGGTTACAATGAGCAGTTCTTC
>TRBD1|-|TRBV10-2|TRBJ1-5
CASSELGQGNQPQHF
TGCGCCAGCAGTGAGTTGGGACAGGGTAATCAGCCCCAGCATTTT
>TRBD1|-|TRBV4-3|TRBJ1-4
CASSQDTTGGSNEKLFF
TGCGCCAGCAGCCAAGATACCACAGGGGGATCTAATGAAAAACTGTTTTTT
>-|-|TRBV7-9|TRBJ2-3
CASSLVFTDTQYF
TGTGCCAGCAGCCTCGTATTTACAGATACGCAGTATTTT
>-|-|TRBV5-1|TRBJ2-3
CASRAGHGMDTQYF
TGCGCCAGCAGAGCGGGACACGGGATGGATACGCAGTATTTT
>TRBD1|-|TRBV5-6|TRBJ2-7
CASSDRGLHNEQYF
TGTGCCAGCAGCGACAGGGGGCTACATAACGAGCAGTACTTC
>-|-|TRBV27|TRBJ2-7
CASSLSFGDVGTYEQYF
TGTGCCAGCAGTTTATCGTTCGGAGACGTGGGGACCTACGAGCAGTACTTC
>-|-|TRBV7-9|TRBJ2-7
CASSLLSPTPYEQYF
TGTGCCAGCAGCTTACTCAGTCCCACACCCTACGAGCAGTACTTC
>TRBD2|-|TRBV13|TRBJ2-3
CASSQAGTDTQYF
TGTGCCAGCAGCCAAGCGGGAACAGATACGCAGTATTTT
>-|-|TRBV6-6|TRBJ1-2
CATTLVRDGYTF
TGTGCCACCACCCTCGTCAGGGATGGCTACACCTTC
>TRBD2|-|TRBV5-6|TRBJ2-1
CASSPSGDYNEQFF
TGTGCCAGCAGCCCTAGCGGGGACTACAATGAGCAGTTCTTC
>TRBD2|-|TRBV2|TRBJ2-1
CASSEAGGSSYNEQFF
TGTGCCAGCAGTGAAGCGGGAGGGAGCTCCTACAATGAGCAGTTCTTC
>-|-|TRBV7-9|TRBJ2-1
CASSYQTEQFF
TGTGCCAGCAGCTATCAAACAGAGCAGTTCTTC
>-|-|TRBV28|TRBJ2-7
CASRSVEGAWNYEQYF
TGTGCCAGCCGTTCGGTGGAGGGGGCATGGAACTACGAGCAGTACTTC
>TRBD2|-|TRBV9|TRBJ2-1
CASSPGGVSSYNEQFF
TGTGCCAGCAGCCCCGGGGGGGTCAGCTCCTACAATGAGCAGTTCTTC
>-|-|TRBV28|TRBJ1-5
CASTLPGAGNQPQHF
TGTGCCAGCACTCTCCCGGGGGCAGGCAATCAGCCCCAGCATTTT